This is a list of T cell receptor beta chains from one sample in a study of metastatic and nonmetastatic thyroid tumors. TCRdb reanalyzed the PCR reads with MiXCR. The repertoire holds 30,000 to 40,000 clones, with 35% to 40% as singletons. The sequenced sample consisted of tumor tissue. These receptors were collected from a female donor with papillary thyroid cancer or a benign thyroid nodule (not recorded which). Some clones in this sample may be carry-over from other donors' samples. Both conserved end residues are part of each CDR3. The order of the fields is J gene, clone size, V gene, D gene, CDR3 protein, CDR3 DNA. A D gene is named only where the DNA matches it firmly. Clone size is shown for a subset of rows, as once, few, many or a class of expanded clone.

>TRBJ1-6|few|TRBV11-1|-
CASSWRGSPLHF
TGTGCCAGCAGCTGGAGGGGTTCACCCCTCCACTTT
>TRBJ2-1|-|TRBV6-1|-
CASMEGFSSYNEQFF
TGTGCCAGCATGGAGGGGTTTAGCTCCTACAATGAGCAGTTCTTC
>TRBJ1-5|few|TRBV28|-
CASSFGGYNQPQHF
TGTGCCAGCAGTTTTGGAGGCTACAATCAGCCCCAGCATTTT
>TRBJ2-7|few|TRBV19|-
CASSLGPRYEQYF
TGTGCCAGTAGTCTGGGCCCTCGGTACGAGCAGTACTTC
>TRBJ1-3|-|TRBV6-2/TRBV6-3|-
CASTPLPGAFISSGNTIYF
TGTGCCAGCACCCCTTTGCCTGGTGCTTTCATTAGCTCTGGAAACACCATATATTTT
>TRBJ2-3|few|TRBV12-3/TRBV12-4|TRBD2
CASSPEAGAADTQYF
TGTGCCAGCAGTCCAGAGGCGGGAGCGGCAGATACGCAGTATTTT
>TRBJ2-5|-|TRBV20-1|TRBD2
CSARGLAGAGPQETQYF
TGCAGTGCTAGAGGACTAGCGGGAGCCGGGCCCCAAGAGACCCAGTACTTC
>TRBJ1-1|-|TRBV6-2/TRBV6-3|TRBD1
CASRPGQGSTEAFF
TGTGCCAGCAGACCGGGACAGGGATCCACTGAAGCTTTCTTT
>TRBJ2-1|few|TRBV6-5|TRBD2
CASSRTGLAGDTYNEQFF
TGTGCCAGCAGCCGGACGGGACTAGCGGGGGATACCTACAATGAGCAGTTCTTC
>TRBJ2-1|few|TRBV27|-
CASSFSSGNFYNEQFF
TGTGCCAGCAGTTTCTCCTCAGGGAACTTCTACAATGAGCAGTTCTTC
>TRBJ2-3|-|TRBV11-3|-
CASSLDTLANTQYF
TGTGCCAGCAGCTTAGATACACTAGCTAATACGCAGTATTTT
>TRBJ1-6|-|TRBV18|TRBD1
CASSLPGTVNSPLHF
TGTGCCAGCTCACTACCCGGGACAGTGAATTCACCCCTCCACTTT
>TRBJ2-7|-|TRBV19|-
CASRITGGSTGEQYF
TGTGCCAGCAGAATCACCGGGGGCAGCACAGGCGAGCAGTACTTC
>TRBJ1-3|-|TRBV2|-
CASREQGNAGNTIYF
TGTGCCAGCAGAGAACAGGGTAATGCTGGAAACACCATATATTTT
>TRBJ1-1|few|TRBV28|TRBD1
CASRSQGATEAFF
TGTGCCAGCAGGTCACAGGGGGCCACTGAAGCTTTCTTT
>TRBJ1-1|-|TRBV14|-
CASSQVRREGRNTEAFF
TGTGCCAGCAGCCAAGTACGCCGAGAGGGGAGGAACACTGAAGCTTTCTTT
>TRBJ1-2|-|TRBV6-1|-
CASSLGRYGYTF
TGTGCCAGCAGTCTCGGACGCTATGGCTACACCTTC
>TRBJ1-6|few|TRBV6-5|TRBD1
CASSSTDRGIGSPLHF
TGTGCCAGCAGTTCCACAGACAGGGGTATTGGTTCACCCCTCCACTTT
>TRBJ2-7|few|TRBV6-5|-
CASRLGPMYEQYF
TGTGCCAGCAGACTCGGGCCAATGTACGAGCAGTACTTC
>TRBJ1-1|-|TRBV6-1|-
CASTQGVGTEAFF
TGTGCCAGCACCCAGGGTGTGGGAACTGAAGCTTTCTTT
>TRBJ1-2|few|TRBV6-1|TRBD1
CASSATGAHGYTF
TGTGCCAGCAGTGCTACAGGGGCCCATGGCTACACCTTC
>TRBJ1-2|few|TRBV2|-
CASSEGTVNYGYTF
TGTGCCAGCAGTGAAGGGACAGTAAACTATGGCTACACCTTC
>TRBJ2-6|few|TRBV6-1|-
CASSEGGGVANVLTF
TGTGCCAGCAGTGAAGGAGGGGGTGTGGCCAACGTCCTGACTTTC
>TRBJ1-2|few|TRBV27|-
CASSFQGSWVGYTF
TGTGCCAGCAGTTTCCAAGGGTCCTGGGTTGGCTACACCTTC
>TRBJ1-2|large|TRBV6-2/TRBV6-3|TRBD1
CASSTGGTGGFNYGYTF
TGTGCCAGCAGTACCGGCGGGACAGGGGGCTTTAACTATGGCTACACCTTC
>TRBJ1-6|-|TRBV28|-
CASSSPGRTASPLHF
TGTGCCAGCAGTTCACCGGGTCGTACGGCTTCACCCCTCCACTTT
>TRBJ1-5|-|TRBV14|-
CASSPTVSGPQHF
TGTGCCAGCAGCCCCACTGTCTCAGGGCCCCAGCATTTT
>TRBJ2-1|few|TRBV6-1|TRBD2
CASRRKAAGGHEQFF
TGTGCCAGCAGACGAAAGGCGGCGGGGGGCCATGAGCAGTTCTTC
>TRBJ2-7|few|TRBV6-1|-
CASIAAGKGAYEQYF
TGTGCCAGCATCGCAGCCGGGAAGGGAGCCTACGAGCAGTACTTC
>TRBJ2-7|few|TRBV24-1|-
CATSDTGSPGYEQYF
TGTGCCACCAGTGATACTGGCTCCCCGGGGTACGAGCAGTACTTC
>TRBJ1-5|-|TRBV7-9|-
CASSPSREGQPQHF
TGTGCCAGCAGCCCTTCCAGGGAAGGACAGCCCCAGCATTTT
>TRBJ2-1|-|TRBV6-1|TRBD2
CASSSIAGSYNEQFF
TGTGCCAGCAGTTCGATAGCGGGCTCCTACAATGAGCAGTTTTTC
>TRBJ1-2|-|TRBV6-5|TRBD1
CASSSTGLGGYTF
TGTGCCAGCAGTTCGACAGGGCTAGGGGGCTACACCTTC
>TRBJ2-7|-|TRBV7-2|TRBD2
CASSSKGGSEQYF
TGTGCCAGCAGTAGTAAGGGAGGGAGCGAGCAGTACTTC
>TRBJ2-1|few|TRBV29-1|-
CSSRGGHRDEQFF
TGCAGCTCCCGAGGAGGCCATCGAGATGAGCAGTTCTTC
>TRBJ2-7|-|TRBV20-1|TRBD1
CSAPRTGTYDQYF
TGCAGTGCTCCACGGACAGGGACCTACGATCAGTACTTC
>TRBJ1-5|-|TRBV6-2/TRBV6-3|TRBD1
CASSSYSHRGESNQPQHF
TGTGCCAGCAGTTCCTACTCCCACAGGGGAGAAAGCAATCAGCCCCAGCATTTT
>TRBJ1-2|-|TRBV6-1|-
CASRQPSGNPAYGYTF
TGTGCCAGCAGGCAACCCTCAGGGAACCCCGCCTATGGCTACACCTTC
>TRBJ1-3|-|TRBV20-1|-
CSARRPGSGNTIYF
TGCAGTGCTAGGAGACCTGGCTCTGGAAACACCATATATTTT
>TRBJ1-2|-|TRBV9|-
CASSVDGAYYGYTF
TGTGCCAGCAGCGTAGATGGGGCCTACTATGGCTACACCTTC
>TRBJ2-1|few|TRBV7-2|TRBD2
CASSLAGVYNEQFF
TGTGCCAGCAGCCTAGCGGGAGTCTACAATGAGCAGTTCTTC
>TRBJ2-2|-|TRBV11-2|TRBD2
CASSHTSGNTGELFF
TGTGCCAGCAGCCACACTAGCGGGAACACCGGGGAGCTGTTTTTT
>TRBJ2-7|-|TRBV2|-
CASSARTLYEQYF
TGTGCCAGCAGTGCTCGGACCCTCTACGAGCAGTACTTC
>TRBJ1-5|once|TRBV30|-
CAWSENSRNQPQHF
TGTGCCTGGAGTGAAAACTCCCGCAATCAGCCCCAGCATTTT
>TRBJ2-7|-|TRBV6-1|TRBD2
CASTTIAGESYEQYF
TGTGCCAGCACCACCATAGCGGGAGAATCCTACGAGCAGTACTTC
>TRBJ1-1|-|TRBV11-3|-
CASSLRVGNTEAFF
TGTGCCAGCAGCTTGAGGGTGGGGAACACTGAAGCTTTCTTT
>TRBJ1-5|few|TRBV6-4|TRBD1
CASSTDRGNQPQHF
TGTGCCAGCAGCACCGACAGGGGTAATCAGCCCCAGCATTTT
>TRBJ1-2|-|TRBV6-2/TRBV6-3|-
CASSYVAGSGYTF
TGTGCCAGCAGTTACGTGGCAGGGAGTGGCTACACCTTC
>TRBJ2-7|-|TRBV20-1|-
CSARVVDEQYF
TGCAGTGCTAGAGTCGTGGACGAGCAGTACTTC
>TRBJ2-2|few|TRBV7-3|-
CASSSNTGELFF
TGTGCCAGCAGCTCAAACACCGGGGAGCTGTTTTTT
>TRBJ1-2|-|TRBV7-9|-
CASSLGNRESYGYTF
TGTGCCAGCAGCTTAGGCAACAGGGAGTCCTATGGCTACACCTTC